This T cell receptor (beta chain) came from a study of T cells after yellow fever vaccination. TCRdb passed the 5' RACE reads through MiXCR, listing each CDR3 protein once. Among more than 300,000 distinct CDR3 sequences, around 4.5% were seen once, and the ten largest hold just under 20%. The ends were cut back, 4 bases at V and 0 bases at J, with 11 bases in the middle. Per germline, CDR1 LNHDA and CDR2 SQIVND (reference sequence). The CDR3 extends over 15 amino acids. The TCR sequence derives from a man younger than 30 who received the YFV17D yellow fever vaccine. The sample consisted of PBMCs, taken 15 days after the yellow fever booster vaccination. The chain recombines TRBV19 with TRBJ2-3; D gene uncertain. The CDR3 DNA is TGTGCCAGTAGTAAGATGTGGGAAAGCACAGATACGCAGTATTTT. As protein: CASSKMWESTDTQYF.